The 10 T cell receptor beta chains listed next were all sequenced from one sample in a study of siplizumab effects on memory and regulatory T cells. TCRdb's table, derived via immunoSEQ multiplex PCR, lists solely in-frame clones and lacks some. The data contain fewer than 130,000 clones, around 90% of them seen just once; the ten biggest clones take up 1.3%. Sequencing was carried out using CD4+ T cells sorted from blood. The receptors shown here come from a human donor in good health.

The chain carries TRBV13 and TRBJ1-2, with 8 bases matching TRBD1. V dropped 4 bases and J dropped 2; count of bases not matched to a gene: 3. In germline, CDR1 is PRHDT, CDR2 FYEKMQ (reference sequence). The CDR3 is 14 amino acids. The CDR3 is CASSSGTGNYGYTF. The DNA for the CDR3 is TGTGCCAGCAGCTCCGGGACAGGAAACTATGGCTACACCTTC.

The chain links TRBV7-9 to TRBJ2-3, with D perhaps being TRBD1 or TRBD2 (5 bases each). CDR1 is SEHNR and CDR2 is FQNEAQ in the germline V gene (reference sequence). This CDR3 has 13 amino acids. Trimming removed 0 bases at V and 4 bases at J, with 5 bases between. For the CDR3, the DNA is TGTGCCAGCAGCTTAGCGGGGGCAGATACGCAGTATTTT. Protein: CASSLAGADTQYF.

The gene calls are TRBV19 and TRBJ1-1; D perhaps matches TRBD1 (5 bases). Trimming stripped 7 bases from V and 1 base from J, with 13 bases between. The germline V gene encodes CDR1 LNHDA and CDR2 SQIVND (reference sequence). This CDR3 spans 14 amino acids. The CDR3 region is CASTPWGTNTEAFF. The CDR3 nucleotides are TGTGCCAGTACCCCCTGGGGGACGAACACTGAAGCTTTCTTT.

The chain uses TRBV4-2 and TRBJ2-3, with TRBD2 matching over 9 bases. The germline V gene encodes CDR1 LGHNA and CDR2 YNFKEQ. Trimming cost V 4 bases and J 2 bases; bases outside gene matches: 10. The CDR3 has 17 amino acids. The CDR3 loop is CASSPSQRGATTDTQYF. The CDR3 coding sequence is TGTGCCAGCAGCCCCTCCCAGCGGGGGGCCACCACAGATACGCAGTATTTT.

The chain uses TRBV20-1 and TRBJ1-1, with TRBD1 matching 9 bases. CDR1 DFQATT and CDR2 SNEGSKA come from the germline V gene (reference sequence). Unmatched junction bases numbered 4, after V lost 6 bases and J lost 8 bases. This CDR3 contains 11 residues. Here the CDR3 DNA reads TGCAGTGCCCAGGGACAGGGAGAAGCTTTCTTT. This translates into CSAQGQGEAFF.

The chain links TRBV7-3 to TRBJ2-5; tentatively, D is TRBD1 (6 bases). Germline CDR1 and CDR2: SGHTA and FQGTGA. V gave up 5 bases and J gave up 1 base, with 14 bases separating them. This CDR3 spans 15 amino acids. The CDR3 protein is CASSPGDRGQETQYF. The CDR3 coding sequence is TGTGCCAGCAGCCCAGGGGACCGGGGCCAAGAGACCCAGTACTTC.

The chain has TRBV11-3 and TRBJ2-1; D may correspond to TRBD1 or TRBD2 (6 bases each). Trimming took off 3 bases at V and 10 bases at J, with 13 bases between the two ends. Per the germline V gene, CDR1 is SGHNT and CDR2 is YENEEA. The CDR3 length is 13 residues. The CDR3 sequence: CASSLGGGSEQFF. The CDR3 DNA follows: TGTGCCAGCAGCTTGGGGGGCGGGTCCGAGCAGTTCTTC.

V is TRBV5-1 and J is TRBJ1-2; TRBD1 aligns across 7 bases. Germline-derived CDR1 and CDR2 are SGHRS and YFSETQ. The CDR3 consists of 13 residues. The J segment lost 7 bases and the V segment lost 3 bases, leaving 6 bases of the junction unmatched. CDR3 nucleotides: TGCGCCAGCAGCTCTACAGGGGATGGTGGCTACACCTTC. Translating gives CASSSTGDGGYTF.

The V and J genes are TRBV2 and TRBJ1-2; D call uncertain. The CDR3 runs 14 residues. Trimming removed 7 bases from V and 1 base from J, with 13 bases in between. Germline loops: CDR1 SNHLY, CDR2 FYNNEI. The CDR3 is CASKGPPFNYGYTF. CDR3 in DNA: TGTGCCAGCAAGGGCCCACCTTTTAACTATGGCTACACCTTC.

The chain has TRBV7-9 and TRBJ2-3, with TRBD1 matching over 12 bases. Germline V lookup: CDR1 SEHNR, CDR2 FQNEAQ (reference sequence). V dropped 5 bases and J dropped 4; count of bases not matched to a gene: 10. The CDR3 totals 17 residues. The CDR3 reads CASSPGDRGQRSDTQYF. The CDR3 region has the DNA TGTGCCAGCAGCCCAGGGGACAGGGGGCAAAGATCAGATACGCAGTATTTT. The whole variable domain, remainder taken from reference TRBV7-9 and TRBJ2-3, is DTGVSQNPRHKITKRGQNVTFRCDPISEHNRLYWYRQTLGQGPEFLTYFQNEAQLEKSRLLSDRFSAERPKGSFSTLEIQRTEQGDSAMYLCASSPGDRGQRSDTQYFGPGTRLTVL.